This record concerns one TCR beta chain sequence. The ends were cut back, 1 base at V and 8 bases at J, with 11 bases in the middle. The CDR3 is 14 amino acids. Germline assignment: CDR1 SGHTA and CDR2 FQGNSA. Assay used: immunoSEQ multiplex PCR; TCRdb lists only in-frame clones, some missing. Among 120,000 or so clones listed, 85% to 90% were seen once. This record comes from a study of blood T cell repertoires in COVID-19. For the study at large: From T cells, B-cell-depleted T cells, or PBMCs came the material, which was cDNA or gDNA.

This TCR derives from an elderly woman with acute or convalescent COVID-19. The chain couples TRBV7-2 to TRBJ2-2; possibly TRBD1 for D (6 bases). Material for sequencing was peripheral blood. This CDR3 reads CASSLGTAMGELFF. CDR3 DNA: TGTGCCAGCAGCTTAGGGACAGCCATGGGGGAGCTGTTTTTT.